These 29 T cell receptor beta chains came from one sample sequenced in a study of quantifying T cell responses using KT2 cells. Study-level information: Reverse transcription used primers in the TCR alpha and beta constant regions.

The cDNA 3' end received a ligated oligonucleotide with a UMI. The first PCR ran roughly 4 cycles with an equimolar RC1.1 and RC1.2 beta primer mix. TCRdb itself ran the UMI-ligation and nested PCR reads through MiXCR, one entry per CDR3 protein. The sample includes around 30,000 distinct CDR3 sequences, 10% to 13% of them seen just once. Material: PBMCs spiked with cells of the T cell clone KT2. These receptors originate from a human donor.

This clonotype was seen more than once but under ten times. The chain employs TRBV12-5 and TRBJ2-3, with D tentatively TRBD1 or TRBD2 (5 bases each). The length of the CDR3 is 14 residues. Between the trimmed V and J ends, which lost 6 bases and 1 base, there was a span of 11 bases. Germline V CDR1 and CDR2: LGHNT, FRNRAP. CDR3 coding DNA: TGTGCTAGTGGCCCTCGGGGCGGCACAGATACGCAGTATTTT. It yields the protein CASGPRGGTDTQYF.

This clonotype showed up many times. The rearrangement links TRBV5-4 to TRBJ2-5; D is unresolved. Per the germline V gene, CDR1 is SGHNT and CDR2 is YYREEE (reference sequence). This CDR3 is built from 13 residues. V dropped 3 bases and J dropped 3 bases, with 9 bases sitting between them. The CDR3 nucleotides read TGTGCCAGCAGCTCAAGACAAAAAGAGACCCAGTACTTC. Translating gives CASSSRQKETQYF. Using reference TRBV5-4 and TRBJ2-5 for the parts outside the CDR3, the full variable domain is ETGVTQSPTHLIKTRGQQVTLRCSSQSGHNTVSWYQQALGQGPQFIFQYYREEENGRGNFPPRFSGLQFPNYSSELNVNALELDDSALYLCASSSRQKETQYFGPGTRLLVL.

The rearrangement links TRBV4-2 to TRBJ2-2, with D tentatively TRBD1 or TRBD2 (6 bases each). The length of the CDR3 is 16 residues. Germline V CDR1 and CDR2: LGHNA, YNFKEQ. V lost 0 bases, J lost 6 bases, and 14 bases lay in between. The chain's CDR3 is CASSQDWRGSAGELFF. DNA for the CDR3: TGTGCCAGCAGCCAAGATTGGAGGGGGAGCGCCGGGGAGCTGTTTTTT.

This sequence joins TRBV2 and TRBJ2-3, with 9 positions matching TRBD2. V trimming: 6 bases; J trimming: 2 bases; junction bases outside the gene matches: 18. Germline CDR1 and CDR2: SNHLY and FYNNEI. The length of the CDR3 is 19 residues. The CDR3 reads CASRYPRVASGDNTDTQYF. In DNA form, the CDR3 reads TGTGCCAGCAGATACCCTCGGGTGGCTAGCGGGGACAACACAGATACGCAGTATTTT.

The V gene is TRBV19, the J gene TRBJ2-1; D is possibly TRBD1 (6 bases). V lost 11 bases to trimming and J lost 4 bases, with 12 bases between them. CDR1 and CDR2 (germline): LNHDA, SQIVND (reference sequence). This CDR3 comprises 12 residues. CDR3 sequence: CAARGRYNEQFF. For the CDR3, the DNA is TGTGCCGCCAGGGGTAGATACAATGAGCAGTTCTTC.

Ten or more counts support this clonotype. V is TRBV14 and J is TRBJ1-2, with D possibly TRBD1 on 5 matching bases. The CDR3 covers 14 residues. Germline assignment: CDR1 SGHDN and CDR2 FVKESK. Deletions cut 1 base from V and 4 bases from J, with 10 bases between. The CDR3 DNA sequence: TGTGCCAGCAGCCAAGTGTCAGGGCTCTATGGCTACACCTTC. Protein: CASSQVSGLYGYTF.

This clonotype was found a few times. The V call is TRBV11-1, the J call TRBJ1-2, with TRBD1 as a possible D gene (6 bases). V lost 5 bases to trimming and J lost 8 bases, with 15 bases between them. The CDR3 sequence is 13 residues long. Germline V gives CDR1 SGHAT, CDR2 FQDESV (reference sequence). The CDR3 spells CASSAQGRLGYTF. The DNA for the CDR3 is TGTGCCAGCAGCGCACAGGGAAGACTGGGCTACACCTTC.

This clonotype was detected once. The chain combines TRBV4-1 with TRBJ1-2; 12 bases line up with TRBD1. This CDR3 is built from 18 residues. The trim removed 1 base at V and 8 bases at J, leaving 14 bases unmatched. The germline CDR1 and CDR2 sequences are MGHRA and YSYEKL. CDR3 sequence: CASSQATVGTGGIGGYTF. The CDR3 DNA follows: TGCGCCAGCAGCCAAGCGACGGTAGGGACAGGGGGCATAGGAGGCTACACCTTC.

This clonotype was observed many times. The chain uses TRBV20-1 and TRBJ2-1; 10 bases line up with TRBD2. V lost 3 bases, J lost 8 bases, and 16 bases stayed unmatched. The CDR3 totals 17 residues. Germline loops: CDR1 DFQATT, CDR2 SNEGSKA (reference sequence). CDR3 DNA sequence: TGCAGTGCTAGGATAAGTCGTAGTACTAGCGGGAAGGATGAGCAGTTCTTC. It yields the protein CSARISRSTSGKDEQFF.

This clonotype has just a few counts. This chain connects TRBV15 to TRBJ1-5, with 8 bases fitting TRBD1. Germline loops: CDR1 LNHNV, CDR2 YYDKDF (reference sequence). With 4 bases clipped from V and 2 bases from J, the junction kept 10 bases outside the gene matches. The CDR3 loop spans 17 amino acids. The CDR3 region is CATSTSRGQGGNQPQHF. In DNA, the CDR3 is TGTGCCACCAGCACCTCCCGCGGACAGGGTGGCAATCAGCCCCAGCATTTT.

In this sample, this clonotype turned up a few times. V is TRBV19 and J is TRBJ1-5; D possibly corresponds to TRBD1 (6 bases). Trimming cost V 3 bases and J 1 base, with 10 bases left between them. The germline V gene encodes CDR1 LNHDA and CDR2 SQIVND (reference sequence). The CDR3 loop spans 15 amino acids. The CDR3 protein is CASSMRTVSNQPQHF. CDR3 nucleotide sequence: TGTGCCAGTAGTATGAGGACAGTCAGCAATCAGCCCCAGCATTTT.

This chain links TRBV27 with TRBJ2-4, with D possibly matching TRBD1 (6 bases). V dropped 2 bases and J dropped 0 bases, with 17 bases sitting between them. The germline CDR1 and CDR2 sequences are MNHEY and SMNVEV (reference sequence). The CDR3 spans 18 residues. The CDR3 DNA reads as TGTGCCAGCAGTTTAAACGGAGTAGACAGGCTAGCCAAAAACATTCAGTACTTC. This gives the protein CASSLNGVDRLAKNIQYF.

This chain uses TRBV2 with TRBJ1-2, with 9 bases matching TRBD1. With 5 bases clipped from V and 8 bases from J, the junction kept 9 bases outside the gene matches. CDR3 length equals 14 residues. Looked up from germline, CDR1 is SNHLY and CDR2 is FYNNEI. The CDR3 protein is CASSRDREIRGYTF. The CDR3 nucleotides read TGTGCCAGCAGTCGGGACAGGGAGATCCGCGGCTACACCTTC.

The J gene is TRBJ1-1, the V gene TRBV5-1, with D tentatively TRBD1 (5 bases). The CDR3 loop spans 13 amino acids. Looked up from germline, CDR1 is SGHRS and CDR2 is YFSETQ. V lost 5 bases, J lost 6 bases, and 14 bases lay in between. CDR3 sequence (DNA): TGCGCCAGCAGTTGGGGGGGGAGATCTGAAGCTTTCTTT. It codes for CASSWGGRSEAFF.

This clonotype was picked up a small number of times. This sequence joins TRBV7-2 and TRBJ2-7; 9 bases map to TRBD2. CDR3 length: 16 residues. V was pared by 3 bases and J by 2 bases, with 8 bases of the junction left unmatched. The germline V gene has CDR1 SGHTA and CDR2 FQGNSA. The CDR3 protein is CASSFRASGATYEQYF. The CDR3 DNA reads TGTGCCAGCAGCTTTAGGGCTAGCGGGGCCACCTACGAGCAGTACTTC.

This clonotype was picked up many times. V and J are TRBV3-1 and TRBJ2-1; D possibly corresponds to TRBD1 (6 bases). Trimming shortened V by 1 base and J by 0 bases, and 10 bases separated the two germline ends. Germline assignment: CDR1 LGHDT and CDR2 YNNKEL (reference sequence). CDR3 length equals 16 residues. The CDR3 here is CASSQVTGISYNEQFF. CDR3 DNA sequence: TGTGCCAGCAGCCAAGTAACAGGGATCTCCTACAATGAGCAGTTCTTC.

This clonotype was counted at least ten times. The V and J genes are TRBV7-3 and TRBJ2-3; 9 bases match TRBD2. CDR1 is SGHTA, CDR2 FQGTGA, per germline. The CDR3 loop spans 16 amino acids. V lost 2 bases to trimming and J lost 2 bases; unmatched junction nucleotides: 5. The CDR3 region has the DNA TGTGCCAGCAGCTTAGCGGGAGGGCAAATCACAGATACGCAGTATTTT. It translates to CASSLAGGQITDTQYF.

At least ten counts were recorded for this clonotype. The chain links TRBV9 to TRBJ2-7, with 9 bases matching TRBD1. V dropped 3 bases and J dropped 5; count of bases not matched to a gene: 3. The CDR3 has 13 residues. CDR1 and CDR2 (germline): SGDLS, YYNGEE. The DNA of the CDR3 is TGTGCCAGCAGCGGGCGACAGGGGGACGAGCAGTACTTC. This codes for CASSGRQGDEQYF.

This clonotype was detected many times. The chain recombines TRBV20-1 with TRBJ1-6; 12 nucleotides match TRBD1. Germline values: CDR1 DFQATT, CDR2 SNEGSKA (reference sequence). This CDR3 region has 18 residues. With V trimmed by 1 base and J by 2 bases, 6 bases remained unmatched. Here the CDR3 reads CSARVGTGGRAYNSPLHF. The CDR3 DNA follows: TGCAGTGCTAGAGTTGGGACAGGGGGCAGGGCCTATAATTCACCCCTCCACTTT.

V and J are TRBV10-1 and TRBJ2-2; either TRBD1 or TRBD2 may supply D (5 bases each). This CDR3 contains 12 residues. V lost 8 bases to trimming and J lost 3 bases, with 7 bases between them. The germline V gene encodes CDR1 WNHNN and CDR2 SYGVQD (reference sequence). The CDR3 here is CASPGHTGELFF. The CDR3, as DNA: TGCGCCAGCCCGGGACACACCGGGGAGCTGTTTTTT.

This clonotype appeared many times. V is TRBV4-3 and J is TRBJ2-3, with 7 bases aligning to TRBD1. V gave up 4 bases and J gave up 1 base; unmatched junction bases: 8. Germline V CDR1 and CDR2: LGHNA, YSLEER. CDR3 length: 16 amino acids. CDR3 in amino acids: CASSPQRGQGTDTQYF. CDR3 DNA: TGCGCCAGCAGCCCCCAACGTGGACAGGGCACAGATACGCAGTATTTT.

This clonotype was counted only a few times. CDR3: CSARRGTPQDTQYF. The CDR3 nucleotides are TGCAGTGCTAGAAGGGGGACACCACAAGATACGCAGTATTTT. J is TRBJ2-3 and V is TRBV20-1; TRBD1 is a possible D gene (6 bases). CDR1 and CDR2 (germline): DFQATT, SNEGSKA (reference sequence). Trimming stripped 2 bases from V and 5 bases from J, with 14 bases between. The CDR3 extends over 14 amino acids.

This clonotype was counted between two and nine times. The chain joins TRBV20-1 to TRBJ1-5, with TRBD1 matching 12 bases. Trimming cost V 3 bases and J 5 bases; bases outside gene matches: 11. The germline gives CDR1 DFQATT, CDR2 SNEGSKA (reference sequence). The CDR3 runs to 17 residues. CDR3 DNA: TGCAGTGCTAGTATAAGTCGCGGGACAGGGGGCGATCAGCCCCAGCATTTT. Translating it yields CSASISRGTGGDQPQHF.

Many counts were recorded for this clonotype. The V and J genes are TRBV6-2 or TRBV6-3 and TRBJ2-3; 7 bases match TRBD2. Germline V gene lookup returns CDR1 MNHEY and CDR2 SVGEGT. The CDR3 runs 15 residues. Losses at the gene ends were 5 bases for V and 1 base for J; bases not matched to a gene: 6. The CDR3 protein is CASSRLAPGTDTQYF. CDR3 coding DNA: TGTGCCAGCAGTCGACTAGCCCCAGGCACAGATACGCAGTATTTT.

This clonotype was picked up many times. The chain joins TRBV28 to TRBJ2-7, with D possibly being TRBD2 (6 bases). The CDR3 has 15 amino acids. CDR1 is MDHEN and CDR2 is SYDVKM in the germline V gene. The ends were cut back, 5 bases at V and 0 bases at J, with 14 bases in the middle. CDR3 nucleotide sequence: TGTGCCAGCAGTAGTCGGAGGGCGGCCTCCTACGAGCAGTACTTC. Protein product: CASSSRRAASYEQYF.

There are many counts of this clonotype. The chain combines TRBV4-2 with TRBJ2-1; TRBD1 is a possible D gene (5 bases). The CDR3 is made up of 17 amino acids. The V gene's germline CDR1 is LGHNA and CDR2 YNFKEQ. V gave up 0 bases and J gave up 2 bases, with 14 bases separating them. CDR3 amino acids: CASSQDDQGEPYNEQFF. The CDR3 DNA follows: TGTGCCAGCAGCCAAGACGACCAGGGCGAACCCTACAATGAGCAGTTCTTC.

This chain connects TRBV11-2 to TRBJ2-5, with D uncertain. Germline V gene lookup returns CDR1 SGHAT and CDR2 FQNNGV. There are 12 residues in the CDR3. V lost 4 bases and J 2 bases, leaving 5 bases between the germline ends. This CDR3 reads CASSSWQETQYF. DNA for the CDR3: TGTGCCAGCAGCTCGTGGCAAGAGACCCAGTACTTC.

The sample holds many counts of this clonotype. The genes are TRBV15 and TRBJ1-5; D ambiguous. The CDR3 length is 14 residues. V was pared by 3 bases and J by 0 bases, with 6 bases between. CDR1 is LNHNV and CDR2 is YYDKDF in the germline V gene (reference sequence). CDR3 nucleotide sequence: TGTGCCACCAGCAGTCCCATTAGCAATCAGCCCCAGCATTTT. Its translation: CATSSPISNQPQHF.

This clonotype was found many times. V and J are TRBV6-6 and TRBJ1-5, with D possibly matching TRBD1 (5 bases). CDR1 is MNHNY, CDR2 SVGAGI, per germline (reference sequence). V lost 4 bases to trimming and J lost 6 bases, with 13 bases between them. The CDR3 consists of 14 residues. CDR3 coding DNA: TGTGCCAGCAGTTCGCGGGACCCAAGTCAGCCCCAGCATTTT. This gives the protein CASSSRDPSQPQHF.